This T cell receptor (beta chain) was retrieved from a study of untreated major depressive disorder. Study outcomes and limitations: Compared with controls, depressed patients showed more TRBV05-01 (Vbeta 5.1) usage in CD4+ T cells. Only three preselected Vbeta families were compared in sequencing. TRBV25-01 and TRBV02-01 usage differences were not statistically significant.

Produced via immunoSEQ multiplex PCR; TCRdb's table is partial and in-frame only. This sample has 25,000 to 30,000 clones, with 91% found just once. In germline, CDR1 is LGHNA, CDR2 YNFKEQ. The V segment lost 4 bases and the J segment 7 bases; nucleotides outside the gene matches: 15. This CDR3 has 16 amino acids. Turning to this clone: The target antigen is unknown.

No major medical conditions, Axis I/II comorbidities, regular medication, or illicit drugs. From thawed PBMCs, CD4+ T cells were purified by negative selection. This sequence was found in a woman younger than 45 with major depressive disorder. This rearrangement joins TRBV4-2 to TRBJ2-5; TRBD1 matches 7 bases. The sequencing input was CD4+ T cells from PBMCs. The CDR3 region has the DNA TGTGCCAGCAGCCGGGGACAGACTACACAGGGAGCGACCCAGTACTTC. It translates to CASSRGQTTQGATQYF.